What follows is one TCR beta chain and its context. This sample was included in a study of blood T cell repertoires in COVID-19. The protocol was immunoSEQ multiplex PCR, while the TCRdb copy is restricted to in-frame clones and leaves out a portion. The table has 90,000 to 100,000 clones, around 90% seen once. V lost 3 bases, J lost 4 bases, and 4 bases stayed unmatched. Germline loops: CDR1 LGHNA, CDR2 YNFKEQ. The CDR3 is made up of 15 amino acids. This TCR was sampled from a woman aged 60-75 years with COVID-19, enrolled during active disease. The rearrangement joins TRBV4-2 to TRBJ1-2, with 11 bases aligning to TRBD1. The sequencing sample was made of peripheral blood. This CDR3 is CASSHEDRGLYGYTF. The CDR3 DNA follows: TGTGCCAGCAGCCATGAGGACAGGGGGCTCTATGGCTACACCTTC.